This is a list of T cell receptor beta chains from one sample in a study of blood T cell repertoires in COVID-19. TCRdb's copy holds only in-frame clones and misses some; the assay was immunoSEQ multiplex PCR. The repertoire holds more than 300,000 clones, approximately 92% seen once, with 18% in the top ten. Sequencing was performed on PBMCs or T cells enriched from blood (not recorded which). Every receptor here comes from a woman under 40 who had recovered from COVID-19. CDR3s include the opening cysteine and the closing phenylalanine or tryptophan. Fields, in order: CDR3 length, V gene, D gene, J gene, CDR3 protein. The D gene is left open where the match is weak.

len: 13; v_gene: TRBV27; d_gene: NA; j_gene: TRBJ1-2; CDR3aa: CASSLVGSYGYTF
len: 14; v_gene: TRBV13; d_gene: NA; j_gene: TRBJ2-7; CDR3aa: CASRTTGKAYEQYF
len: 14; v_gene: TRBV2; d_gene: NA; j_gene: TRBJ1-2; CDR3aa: CASSETGFSYGYTF
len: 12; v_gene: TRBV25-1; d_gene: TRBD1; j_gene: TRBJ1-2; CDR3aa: CASDDRGAGYTF
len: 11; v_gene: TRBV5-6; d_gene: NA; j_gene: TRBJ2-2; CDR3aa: CASDLGGELFF
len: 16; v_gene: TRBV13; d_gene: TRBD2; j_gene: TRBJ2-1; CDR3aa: CASSSLLAGAYNEQFF
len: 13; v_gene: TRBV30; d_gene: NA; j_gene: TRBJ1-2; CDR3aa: CAWSSHSNVGYTF
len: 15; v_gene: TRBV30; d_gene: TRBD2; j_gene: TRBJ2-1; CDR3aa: CAWSVGAGRGDEQFF
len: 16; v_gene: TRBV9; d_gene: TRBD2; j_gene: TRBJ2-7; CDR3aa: CASSATLLAGGFEQYF
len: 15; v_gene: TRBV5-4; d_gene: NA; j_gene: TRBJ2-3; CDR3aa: CASSYEASPTDTQYF